This T cell receptor beta chain appears in the sequencing data of a study of blood T cells in healthy people across ages. The CDR3 extends over 14 amino acids. V lost 1 base to trimming and J lost 4 bases, with 8 bases between them. Germline V gene lookup returns CDR1 SGHTA and CDR2 FQGNSA. Primers used in a second PCR of about 6 to 12 cycles were a sample-barcoded 5' primer and a J-beta primer mix. Carrying 12 random nucleotides, a template-switch adaptor labeled each individual cDNA molecule. TCRdb redid the calling of the 5' RACE reads with MiXCR, one entry per CDR3 protein. This sample has 870,000 or so distinct CDR3 sequences; more than 25% occur once, and the top ten carry around a sixth. This clonotype was counted many times.

This chain joins TRBV7-2 and TRBJ1-5; unclear D gene. Material: blood. The receptor was derived from a woman older than 75 in good health. The CDR3 protein is CASSLEPSNQPQHF. For the CDR3, the DNA is TGTGCCAGCAGCTTAGAACCTTCTAATCAGCCCCAGCATTTT. The full variable domain, completed using reference TRBV7-2 and TRBJ1-5, is GAGVSQSPSNKVTEKGKDVELRCDPISGHTALYWYRQSLGQGLEFLIYFQGNSAPDKSGLPSDRFSAERTGGSVSTLTIQRTQQEDSAVYLCASSLEPSNQPQHFGDGTRLSIL.